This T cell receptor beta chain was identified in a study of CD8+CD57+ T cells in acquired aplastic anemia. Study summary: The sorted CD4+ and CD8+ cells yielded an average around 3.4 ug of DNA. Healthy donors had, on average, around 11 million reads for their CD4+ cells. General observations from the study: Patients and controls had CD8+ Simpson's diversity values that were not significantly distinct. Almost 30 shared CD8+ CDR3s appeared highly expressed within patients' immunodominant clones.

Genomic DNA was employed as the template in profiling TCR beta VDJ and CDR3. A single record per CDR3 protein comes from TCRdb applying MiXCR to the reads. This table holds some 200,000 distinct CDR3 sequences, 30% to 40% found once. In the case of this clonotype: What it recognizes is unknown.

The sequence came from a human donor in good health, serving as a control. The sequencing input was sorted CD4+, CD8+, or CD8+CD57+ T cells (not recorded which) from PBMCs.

The CDR3 reads CASSISGSMGNEQYF. The CDR3 coding sequence is TGTGCCAGCAGCATTAGCGGGTCTATGGGGAACGAGCAGTACTTC. The chain carries TRBV7-2 and TRBJ2-7; the match to TRBD2 covers 7 bases. This CDR3 is built from 15 residues. V lost 5 bases, J lost 5 bases, and 12 bases stayed unmatched. Germline V gene lookup returns CDR1 SGHTA and CDR2 FQGNSA.